The 10 T cell receptor beta chains below were found in one sample sequenced in a study of cytomegalovirus exposure and HLA in healthy donors (dated by TCRdb to the late 2010s). The library relied on the immunoSEQ multiplex PCR assay. For the multiplex PCR, a mixture combining 60 forward primers for TCR Vbeta segments and 13 reverse primers for TCR Jbeta segments was used. TCRdb obtained this table from immuneACCESS and retained in-frame rearrangements with V and J assigned. These tables miss some clones; where compared with another copy, unresolved V genes account for less than half of the shortfall, and the remainder is unexplained. For this sample the table gives approximately 200,000 clones, of which 79% were detected only once. 1.6% of the sample belongs to the ten largest clones. What was sequenced was PBMCs. These TCRs come from a woman aged 18-35 years in good health and CMV-seronegative.

The chain combines TRBV29-1 with TRBJ2-1; TRBD2 aligns across 12 bases. The V and J ends lost 7 bases and 9 bases, in that order; junction bases with no gene match: 10. CDR1 SQVTM and CDR2 ANQGSEA come from the germline V gene. The CDR3 extends over 14 amino acids. CDR3 DNA sequence: TGCAGCGCCGAGACTAGCGGGAGATCGATTGAGCAGTTCTTC. Translation: CSAETSGRSIEQFF.

This clone was observed once. The gene calls are TRBV2 and TRBJ2-7; D uncertain. V lost 4 bases and J 1 base, leaving 8 bases between the germline ends. Germline V gives CDR1 SNHLY, CDR2 FYNNEI. The length of the CDR3 is 13 residues. The CDR3 spells CASSVDSSYEQYF. The CDR3 DNA reads TGTGCCAGCAGTGTTGACTCTTCCTACGAGCAGTACTTC.

V and J are TRBV27 and TRBJ2-7; no reliable D call. The CDR3 contains 12 residues. The V gene's germline CDR1 is MNHEY and CDR2 SMNVEV (reference sequence). V was pared by 4 bases and J by 5 bases, with 9 bases between. The CDR3 here is CASSSLFHEQYF. The CDR3 DNA follows: TGTGCCAGCAGTTCCCTCTTCCACGAGCAGTACTTC.

J is TRBJ1-2 and V is TRBV4-1; no reliable D call. Germline CDR1 and CDR2: MGHRA and YSYEKL. The CDR3 covers 15 residues. V lost 1 base and J 3 bases, leaving 12 bases between the germline ends. CDR3 sequence reads: CASSQGWRADYGYTF. The CDR3 region has the DNA TGCGCCAGCAGCCAAGGGTGGAGAGCCGACTATGGCTACACCTTC.

The chain links TRBV5-6 to TRBJ1-2; 9 bases match TRBD1. This CDR3 is 12 amino acids long. CDR1 is SGHDT and CDR2 is YYEEEE in the germline V gene. The junction had 6 bases not matched to a gene; V was cut back by 4 bases and J by 11 bases. DNA for the CDR3: TGTGCCAGCAGCGCCGGGACAGGGCGATACACCTTC. It translates to CASSAGTGRYTF. Full variable domain (outside the CDR3, taken from reference TRBV5-6 and TRBJ1-2): DAGVTQSPTHLIKTRGQQVTLRCSPKSGHDTVSWYQQALGQGPQFIFQYYEEEERQRGNFPDRFSGHQFPNYSSELNVNALLLGDSALYLCASSAGTGRYTFGSGTRLTVV.

Only a few counts were recorded for this clone. The rearrangement uses TRBV19 and TRBJ2-3, with TRBD2 matching over 11 bases. CDR1 is LNHDA, CDR2 SQIVND, per germline (reference sequence). After removal of 3 bases from V and 2 bases from J, the junction contained 10 bases not matched to a gene. The CDR3 runs to 18 residues. The CDR3 coding sequence is TGTGCCAGTAGTATTAGGGCAGAGACTAGCGGGGCCACAGATACGCAGTATTTT. It yields the protein CASSIRAETSGATDTQYF.

The V call is TRBV27, the J call TRBJ1-4; 7 nucleotides align to TRBD1. Germline trimming cut 5 bases from V and 0 bases from J; bases unmatched to any gene: 0. The germline V gene encodes CDR1 MNHEY and CDR2 SMNVEV (reference sequence). CDR3 length: 14 amino acids. CDR3 bases: TGTGCCAGCAGTGGGACAGCAACTAATGAAAAACTGTTTTTT. Its protein product is CASSGTATNEKLFF.

This clone was recorded once. The chain employs TRBV9 and TRBJ2-1; D ambiguous. Germline lookup yields CDR1 SGDLS and CDR2 YYNGEE. V was shortened by 3 bases and J by 9 bases, with 16 bases between the two germline ends. The CDR3 contains 14 residues. The CDR3 loop reads CASSGNSPGGEQFF. In DNA, the CDR3 is TGTGCCAGCAGCGGGAACAGTCCCGGTGGTGAGCAGTTCTTC.

The rearrangement links TRBV12-5 to TRBJ2-5; maybe TRBD1 (6 bases). This CDR3 spans 13 amino acids. In germline, CDR1 is LGHNT, CDR2 FRNRAP. The germline V and J ends were trimmed by 6 bases and 3 bases, with 11 bases remaining between them. This CDR3 is CASGRDTKETQYF. CDR3 nucleotide sequence: TGTGCTAGTGGCCGGGACACCAAAGAGACCCAGTACTTC.

The chain links TRBV4-2 to TRBJ2-3, with D possibly TRBD2 on 5 matching bases. This CDR3 has 14 residues. Germline values: CDR1 LGHNA, CDR2 YNFKEQ. Trimming pared 2 bases from V and 2 bases from J, leaving 8 bases between. CDR3: CASSQSGNTDTQYF. In DNA, the CDR3 is TGTGCCAGCAGCCAAAGCGGAAACACAGATACGCAGTATTTT.